This T cell receptor beta chain was recorded in a study of CD8 T cells in Susac syndrome. Random hexamers were used to reverse transcribe about 0.5 to 1 ug of RNA. With immunoSEQ multiplex PCR, TCR beta CDR3 was amplified across 54 Vbeta and 13 Jbeta. TCRdb fed the immunoSEQ multiplex PCR reads into MiXCR, producing one record per CDR3 protein. The sample has 200,000 or so distinct CDR3 sequences; about 94% are singletons. Germline CDR1 is LGHNA and CDR2 is YSLEER. V lost 4 bases, J lost 8 bases, and 5 bases stayed unmatched. CDR3 size: 15 residues. Sequencing of TCR beta drew on CD8+ and CD4+ T cells from blood. The CD8+ and CD4+ T cells were negatively isolated, with the TEMRA cells enriched by FACS.

The TCR was taken from a human donor with multiple sclerosis. The chain recombines TRBV4-3 with TRBJ2-1, with 13 positions matching TRBD2. The sequenced sample was CD4+ T cells from PBMCs. This CDR3 reads CASSRTSGGGDEQFF. DNA for the CDR3: TGCGCCAGCAGCCGGACTAGCGGGGGAGGCGATGAGCAGTTCTTC.